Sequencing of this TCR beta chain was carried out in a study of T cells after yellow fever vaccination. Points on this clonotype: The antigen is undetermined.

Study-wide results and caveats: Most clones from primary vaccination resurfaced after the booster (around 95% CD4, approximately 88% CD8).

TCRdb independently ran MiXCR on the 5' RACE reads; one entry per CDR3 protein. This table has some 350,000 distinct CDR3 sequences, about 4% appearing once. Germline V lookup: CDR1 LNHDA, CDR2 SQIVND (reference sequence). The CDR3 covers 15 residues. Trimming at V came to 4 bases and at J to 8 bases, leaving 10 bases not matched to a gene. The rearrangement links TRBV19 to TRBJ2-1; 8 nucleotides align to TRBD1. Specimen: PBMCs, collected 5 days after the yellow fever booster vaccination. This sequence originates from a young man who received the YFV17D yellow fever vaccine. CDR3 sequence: CASSKTGGIADEQFF. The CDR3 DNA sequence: TGTGCCAGTAGTAAAACAGGGGGGATCGCCGATGAGCAGTTCTTC.